The rows below give T cell receptor beta chains drawn from one sample of a study of shared clonotypes between healthy human individuals. Sequencing was performed with immunoSEQ multiplex PCR; in TCRdb, only in-frame clones are kept and a portion is missing. The repertoire holds roughly 1 million clones, more than 75% seen once, with under 0.6% in the top ten. Material: memory CD4+ T cells from PBMCs. These receptors all stem from a man younger than 35 in good health. Some clones in this sample may be carry-over from other donors' samples. The CDR3 runs from the conserved cysteine through the conserved F or W. The D gene is left open where the match is weak. A clone size is listed for some rows: how often the clone was seen (once, few, many), or a class if it is expanded.

V	J	D	size	CDR3	DNA
TRBV29-1	TRBJ1-5	-	-	CSGGAGGNQPQHF	TGCAGCGGGGGAGCGGGCGGCAATCAGCCCCAGCATTTT
TRBV25-1	TRBJ1-4	TRBD1	-	CASSERDRGITNEKLFF	TGTGCCAGCAGTGAACGAGACAGGGGTATCACTAATGAAAAACTGTTTTTT
TRBV28	TRBJ2-7	TRBD2	-	CASTWGGDLAGTYEQYF	TGTGCCAGCACGTGGGGGGGGGACCTAGCGGGAACGTACGAGCAGTACTTC
TRBV19	TRBJ1-2	-	-	CASSGRPTANYGYTF	TGTGCCAGTAGTGGGAGGCCGACAGCTAACTATGGCTACACCTTC
TRBV19	TRBJ1-2	-	-	CASRTSGTLGSNGYTF	TGTGCCAGTAGGACTTCCGGGACTCTTGGGTCCAACGGCTACACCTTC
TRBV15	TRBJ1-2	-	few	CATSRVAAMEGGFYGYTF	TGTGCCACCAGCAGGGTGGCCGCTATGGAGGGCGGCTTCTATGGCTACACCTTC
TRBV10-3	TRBJ2-7	-	-	CAIRDGTGGYEQYF	TGTGCCATCAGGGATGGGACGGGCGGCTACGAGCAGTACTTC
TRBV28	TRBJ1-5	TRBD1	-	CASSLRTGRYNQPQHF	TGTGCCAGCAGTCTACGGACAGGTCGATACAATCAGCCCCAGCATTTT
TRBV7-9	TRBJ2-4	TRBD2	-	CASSLTTSGVAKNIQYF	TGTGCCAGCAGCTTAACCACTAGCGGAGTAGCCAAAAACATTCAGTACTTC
TRBV5-1	TRBJ2-7	TRBD2	-	CASSAYSSGDFPYEQYF	TGCGCCAGCAGCGCTTATTCTAGCGGGGATTTCCCCTACGAGCAGTACTTC
TRBV29-1	TRBJ1-4	-	few	CSVEGQGEEKLFF	TGCAGCGTTGAAGGTCAGGGAGAAGAAAAACTGTTTTTT
TRBV5-1	TRBJ2-2	-	-	CASSLNPGQVNTGELFF	TGCGCCAGCAGCCTTAATCCGGGACAAGTGAACACCGGGGAGCTGTTTTTT
TRBV5-6	TRBJ1-2	TRBD1	-	CASSLLMGQGYTF	TGTGCCAGCAGCTTGCTGATGGGACAGGGCTACACCTTC
TRBV5-1	TRBJ1-4	-	-	CASSSVPGLTNEKLFF	TGCGCCAGCAGCTCAGTTCCAGGGCTCACTAATGAAAAACTGTTTTTT
TRBV11-2	TRBJ2-3	-	-	CASSTRESGDTQYF	TGTGCCAGCAGCACCCGGGAGTCGGGAGATACGCAGTATTTT
TRBV28	TRBJ2-7	-	-	CASSSAHFRAYEQYF	TGTGCCAGCAGTTCGGCGCACTTCAGGGCCTACGAGCAGTACTTC
TRBV6-1	TRBJ2-7	-	-	CASSEQGSVYEQYF	TGTGCCAGCAGTGAACAGGGCAGCGTATACGAGCAGTACTTC
TRBV9	TRBJ1-3	TRBD1	once	CASSAATGGGNTIYF	TGTGCCAGCAGCGCAGCGACAGGGGGTGGAAACACCATATATTTT
TRBV9	TRBJ2-3	TRBD2	-	CASSEAGGLTDTQYF	TGTGCCAGCAGCGAAGCGGGAGGTCTGACAGATACGCAGTATTTT
TRBV11-3	TRBJ2-7	TRBD2	once	CASSPRSGAYEQYF	TGTGCCAGCAGCCCGAGGAGCGGGGCCTACGAGCAGTACTTC
TRBV7-9	TRBJ2-5	TRBD2	-	CASSLSGGVAETQYF	TGTGCCAGCAGCTTAAGCGGGGGAGTAGCGGAGACCCAGTACTTC
TRBV19	TRBJ2-7	-	-	CASSFRGPPYEQYF	TGTGCCAGTAGTTTTCGCGGGCCACCCTACGAGCAGTACTTC
TRBV4-1	TRBJ2-5	-	once	CASSQRGFVGAETQYF	TGCGCCAGCAGCCAAAGGGGGTTCGTGGGAGCAGAGACCCAGTACTTC
TRBV28	TRBJ1-5	-	-	CASRTGRNNQPQHF	TGTGCCAGCAGGACTGGACGGAACAATCAGCCCCAGCATTTT
TRBV27	TRBJ2-7	TRBD1	once	CASSLSKDRERTYEQYF	TGTGCCAGCAGTTTATCGAAGGACAGGGAGAGGACCTACGAGCAGTACTTC
TRBV18	TRBJ2-7	-	-	CASSPMEISYEQYF	TGTGCCAGCTCGCCCATGGAAATCTCCTACGAGCAGTACTTC
TRBV28	TRBJ1-5	-	-	CASNFRSNQPQHF	TGTGCCAGCAACTTCCGGAGCAATCAGCCCCAGCATTTT
TRBV9	TRBJ2-7	-	-	CASSVGNSSYEQYF	TGTGCCAGCAGCGTAGGTAACAGCTCCTACGAGCAGTACTTC
TRBV7-2	TRBJ2-1	TRBD2	-	CASSFLAGGNEQFF	TGTGCCAGCAGCTTTCTAGCGGGAGGGAATGAGCAGTTCTTC
TRBV6-4	TRBJ1-5	TRBD1	-	CASSDSGGTGASGNQPQHF	TGTGCCAGCAGTGACTCTGGGGGGACAGGGGCTTCGGGCAATCAGCCCCAGCATTTT
TRBV5-1	TRBJ2-5	TRBD2	-	CASSRTLAGGGETQYF	TGCGCCAGCAGCCGAACCCTGGCGGGAGGAGGAGAGACCCAGTACTTC
TRBV19	TRBJ2-2	-	few	CASSRRNSGIVPGELFF	TGTGCCAGTAGTAGGAGGAATTCCGGGATCGTACCCGGGGAGCTGTTTTTT
TRBV5-5	TRBJ1-5	TRBD1	-	CASSPNGQGQGQPQHF	TGTGCCAGCAGCCCCAACGGACAGGGGCAGGGTCAGCCCCAGCATTTT
TRBV11-2	TRBJ1-3	-	-	CASRVRGSGNTIYF	TGTGCCAGCAGGGTGAGGGGATCTGGAAACACCATATATTTT
TRBV5-1	TRBJ2-5	TRBD1	-	CASSPTWTGTSAQYF	TGCGCCAGCAGCCCGACGTGGACAGGGACCTCGGCCCAGTACTTC
TRBV19	TRBJ2-3	-	-	CASSPTESSTDTQYF	TGTGCCAGTAGCCCAACGGAGTCTAGCACAGATACGCAGTATTTT
TRBV6-5	TRBJ2-7	TRBD1	-	CASSYQTGGIYEQYF	TGTGCCAGCAGTTACCAGACAGGGGGAATCTACGAGCAGTACTTC
TRBV5-6	TRBJ1-2	TRBD1	once	CASRPTGRPNYGYTF	TGTGCCAGCAGGCCGACAGGGAGGCCTAACTATGGCTACACCTTC
TRBV11-2	TRBJ2-7	TRBD2	-	CASSPRGSGRARVNEQYF	TGTGCCAGCAGCCCCCGGGGTAGCGGGAGGGCCCGGGTGAACGAGCAGTACTTC
TRBV7-2	TRBJ2-7	-	-	CASSLAGGPYEQYF	TGTGCCAGCAGCTTAGCGGGGGGACCCTACGAGCAGTACTTC
TRBV27	TRBJ2-6	-	-	CASSPQGGSRGANVLTF	TGTGCCAGCAGTCCCCAAGGGGGGTCTAGGGGGGCCAACGTCCTGACTTTC
TRBV28	TRBJ2-5	TRBD2	-	CASSPRTSGRWETQYF	TGTGCCAGCAGTCCCCGGACTAGCGGGAGGTGGGAGACCCAGTACTTC
TRBV6-1	TRBJ2-5	-	-	CASRQGYPSQETQYF	TGTGCCAGCAGGCAGGGGTACCCCTCTCAAGAGACCCAGTACTTC
TRBV19	TRBJ2-6	-	-	CASSTQGAGANVLTF	TGTGCCAGTAGCACCCAGGGAGCTGGGGCCAACGTCCTGACTTTC
TRBV2	TRBJ2-3	-	-	CASSEGEKRDTQYF	TGTGCCAGCAGTGAAGGGGAGAAAAGAGATACGCAGTATTTT
TRBV7-8	TRBJ2-3	-	-	CASSLVPQTSADTQYF	TGTGCCAGCAGCTTAGTCCCCCAAACGTCCGCAGATACGCAGTATTTT
TRBV5-1	TRBJ2-7	TRBD1	-	CASRPTGGSYEQYF	TGCGCCAGCAGACCTACAGGGGGCTCCTACGAGCAGTACTTC
TRBV21-1	TRBJ1-1	-	-	CASIHVGGTNTEAFF	TGTGCCTCTATTCACGTTGGGGGCACGAACACTGAAGCTTTCTTT
TRBV5-4	TRBJ1-2	TRBD1	-	CASSLAQGTGYGYTF	TGTGCCAGCAGCTTGGCCCAAGGGACAGGGTATGGCTACACCTTC
TRBV18	TRBJ2-1	-	-	CASSPDIHNEQFF	TGTGCCAGCTCACCGGACATTCACAATGAGCAGTTCTTC
TRBV5-6	TRBJ1-6	-	-	CASSPGPGSPLHF	TGTGCCAGCAGCCCCGGACCGGGCTCACCCCTCCACTTT
TRBV28	TRBJ1-2	-	-	CASSLFARGYGYTF	TGTGCCAGCAGTTTATTCGCCAGGGGCTATGGCTACACCTTC
TRBV27	TRBJ2-2	-	few	CASSLEPRTGELFF	TGTGCCAGCAGTTTAGAGCCGAGAACCGGGGAGCTGTTTTTT
TRBV7-9	TRBJ2-3	TRBD2	-	CASSPSGLAGGLGEDTQYF	TGTGCCAGCAGCCCCTCGGGACTAGCGGGAGGGCTAGGTGAAGATACGCAGTATTTT
TRBV28	TRBJ1-2	-	-	CASSTSSQSNYGYTF	TGTGCCAGCAGCACCTCGTCACAGTCTAACTATGGCTACACCTTC
TRBV19	TRBJ1-2	-	-	CASSRRNGGYTF	TGTGCCAGTAGTCGCAGGAATGGTGGCTACACCTTC
TRBV6-5	TRBJ1-6	TRBD1	-	CASSRRDRDNSPLHF	TGTGCCAGCAGTCGCCGGGACAGGGATAATTCACCCCTCCACTTT
TRBV4-1	TRBJ2-2	TRBD1	-	CASRRPGQGPNTGELFF	TGCGCCAGCCGACGCCCGGGACAGGGCCCGAACACCGGGGAGCTGTTTTTT
TRBV11-2	TRBJ1-1	-	few	CASSLADRLNTEAFF	TGTGCCAGCAGCTTAGCAGACAGGTTGAACACTGAAGCTTTCTTT